These 31 T cell receptor beta chains were sequenced from one sample in a study of blood T cell repertoires in COVID-19. Profiled with immunoSEQ multiplex PCR; TCRdb holds only in-frame clones, not every one. The data hold just under 75,000 clones, with 75% to 90% observed a single time. Material: peripheral blood. These receptors came from a man of 80 years or more with active or convalescent COVID-19.

This chain connects TRBV11-2 to TRBJ1-6, with D perhaps matching TRBD1 (5 bases). The CDR3 is 17 amino acids. Germline V gives CDR1 SGHAT, CDR2 FQNNGV. V dropped 3 bases and J dropped 7 bases, with 19 bases sitting between them. The CDR3, as DNA: TGTGCCAGCAGCTTTGGGATCCCGATAGGGGAAAATTCACCCCTCCACTTT. This codes for CASSFGIPIGENSPLHF.

The chain links TRBV7-9 to TRBJ1-3; D perhaps matches TRBD1 (5 bases). The CDR3 runs to 16 residues. Trimming took 5 bases from V and 0 from J, leaving 14 bases between them. The V gene's germline CDR1 is SEHNR and CDR2 FQNEAQ (reference sequence). CDR3 DNA: TGTGCCAGCAGCCCGGACATTTTACTCTCTGGAAACACCATATATTTT. Translation gives CASSPDILLSGNTIYF.

The chain has TRBV5-4 and TRBJ2-2; D might be TRBD1 (6 bases). The CDR3 loop spans 17 amino acids. V was clipped by 1 base and J by 5 bases, with 18 bases between them. CDR1 is SGHNT and CDR2 is YYREEE in the germline V gene (reference sequence). In nucleotides, the CDR3 is TGTGCCAGCAGCTTGTTTTTTCGGACAGACACGACCGGGGAGCTGTTTTTT. It codes for CASSLFFRTDTTGELFF.

The chain combines TRBV5-1 with TRBJ1-5, with TRBD1 matching over 7 bases. This CDR3 is built from 19 residues. Trimming at V came to 0 bases and at J to 0 bases, leaving 12 bases not matched to a gene. Germline V CDR1 and CDR2: SGHRS, YFSETQ. CDR3 sequence reads: CASSLAEGGPSASNQPQHF. The CDR3 DNA is TGCGCCAGCAGCTTGGCCGAAGGGGGCCCCTCGGCTAGCAATCAGCCCCAGCATTTT.

The V gene is TRBV5-8, the J gene TRBJ2-2; D is perhaps TRBD1 (6 bases). V shed 2 bases and J shed 0 bases, with 8 bases lying between them. The germline CDR1 and CDR2 sequences are SGHTS and YDEGEE. The CDR3 length is 15 residues. The CDR3 coding sequence is TGTGCCAGCAGCTTCCAGGGGCCGAACACCGGGGAGCTGTTTTTT. It translates to CASSFQGPNTGELFF.

The chain carries TRBV5-6 and TRBJ2-5; D might be TRBD2 (7 bases). Trimming took off 6 bases at V and 5 bases at J, with 23 bases between the two ends. Germline CDR1 reads SGHDT; CDR2 reads YYEEEE. The CDR3 contains 16 residues. This chain's CDR3 is CASTSTLRGLIETQYF. The CDR3 nucleotides are TGTGCCAGCACCTCAACTTTGCGGGGGCTGATTGAGACCCAGTACTTC.

The chain combines TRBV3-1 (or the pseudogene TRBV3-2) with TRBJ2-5; D is possibly TRBD2 (6 bases). Germline CDR1 is LGHDT and CDR2 is YNNKEL (reference sequence). This CDR3 has 15 residues. Trimming left V 3 bases short and J 5 bases short, with 16 bases between. CDR3 DNA sequence: TGTGCCAGCAGCCACCCAGGAGGGCCGAGGGAGACCCAGTACTTC. Translation: CASSHPGGPRETQYF.

The chain uses TRBV11-2 and TRBJ2-2; 7 nucleotides align to TRBD2. This CDR3 is built from 15 residues. The J segment lost 3 bases and the V segment lost 2 bases, leaving 3 bases of the junction unmatched. CDR1 and CDR2 from the germline V gene are SGHAT and FQNNGV. CDR3 protein: CASSLQGGDTGELFF. CDR3 DNA sequence: TGTGCCAGCAGCTTACAGGGAGGGGACACCGGGGAGCTGTTTTTT. Complete variable domain (other parts from reference TRBV11-2 and TRBJ2-2): EAGVAQSPRYKIIEKRQSVAFWCNPISGHATLYWYQQILGQGPKLLIQFQNNGVVDDSQLPKDRFSAERLKGVDSTLKIQPAKLEDSAVYLCASSLQGGDTGELFFGEGSRLTVL.

This clone appeared a few times. The chain is built from TRBV18 and TRBJ1-1; no firm D call. CDR1 KGHSH and CDR2 LQKENI come from the germline V gene. The CDR3 extends over 13 amino acids. The V gene lost 3 bases and the J gene lost 7 bases, with 12 bases spanning the gap. The CDR3 sequence is CASSPDGLVEAFF. DNA for the CDR3: TGTGCCAGCTCACCGGACGGACTGGTTGAAGCTTTCTTT.

CDR3 sequence: CASSGDRGNEQFF. The CDR3 DNA follows: TGTGCCAGCAGTGGGGACAGGGGCAATGAGCAGTTCTTC. The V gene is TRBV25-1, the J gene TRBJ2-1; TRBD1 matches 10 bases. This CDR3 has 13 residues. The germline V gene has CDR1 MGHDK and CDR2 SYGVNS. V dropped 4 bases and J dropped 6; count of bases not matched to a gene: 0.

The chain carries TRBV6-5 and TRBJ1-2, with a tentative D call TRBD1 (5 bases). V lost 6 bases to trimming and J lost 7 bases, with 18 bases between them. This CDR3 region has 14 residues. CDR1 MNHEY and CDR2 SVGAGI come from the germline V gene. The CDR3 DNA sequence: TGTGCCAGCAGGGTGGACCTAAGGGGCGGTGGCTACACCTTC. Its translation is CASRVDLRGGGYTF.

The chain recombines TRBV7-2 with TRBJ1-2; 9 positions agree with TRBD1. The germline V gene encodes CDR1 SGHTA and CDR2 FQGNSA. This CDR3 contains 14 residues. Losses at the gene ends were 1 base for V and 6 bases for J; bases not matched to a gene: 3. The CDR3 DNA reads as TGTGCCAGCAGCTTAGATTGGACAGGGGATGGCTACACCTTC. Its protein product is CASSLDWTGDGYTF.

This chain uses TRBV5-1 with TRBJ2-5, with 8 bases aligning to TRBD1. The germline gives CDR1 SGHRS, CDR2 YFSETQ. The length of the CDR3 is 15 residues. Trimming at V came to 4 bases and at J to 4 bases, leaving 9 bases not matched to a gene. The CDR3, as DNA: TGCGCCAGCAGCATCCAGGACAGGGTTGGAGAGACCCAGTACTTC. It translates to CASSIQDRVGETQYF. Full variable domain (remainder filled in from reference TRBV5-1 and TRBJ2-5): KAGVTQTPRYLIKTRGQQVTLSCSPISGHRSVSWYQQTPGQGLQFLFEYFSETQRNKGNFPGRFSGRQFSNSRSEMNVSTLELGDSALYLCASSIQDRVGETQYFGPGTRLLVL.

This clone has a single count. The chain couples TRBV2 to TRBJ2-1; maybe TRBD1 (6 bases). This CDR3 region has 15 residues. V was shortened by 6 bases and J by 6 bases, with 18 bases between the two germline ends. In germline, CDR1 is SNHLY, CDR2 FYNNEI. The DNA for the CDR3 is TGTGCCAGCAGGAAGACGGACAGTCATTTCAATGAGCAGTTCTTC. It encodes CASRKTDSHFNEQFF. The full variable domain, rest sourced from reference TRBV2 and TRBJ2-1, is EPEVTQTPSHQVTQMGQEVILRCVPISNHLYFYWYRQILGQKVEFLVSFYNNEISEKSEIFDDQFSVERPDGSNFTLKIRSTKLEDSAMYFCASRKTDSHFNEQFFGPGTRLTVL.

This chain joins TRBV28 and TRBJ2-3; TRBD2 is a possible D gene (6 bases). This CDR3 comprises 14 residues. Germline lookup yields CDR1 MDHEN and CDR2 SYDVKM. Between the trimmed V and J ends, which lost 6 bases and 4 bases, there was a span of 14 bases. The CDR3: CASRTGTGPDTQYF. CDR3 bases: TGTGCCAGCAGGACCGGGACTGGCCCAGATACGCAGTATTTT.

The CDR3 sequence: CASGPGTVYEQYF. In DNA, the CDR3 is TGTGCTAGTGGTCCCGGGACAGTGTACGAGCAGTACTTC. The chain has TRBV12-5 and TRBJ2-7; 7 nucleotides match TRBD1. J was trimmed by 4 bases and V by 5 bases; bases with no gene match: 5. CDR1 is LGHNT and CDR2 is FRNRAP in the germline V gene. CDR3 length equals 13 residues. Full variable domain (rest looked up from reference TRBV12-5 and TRBJ2-7): DARVTQTPRHKVTEMGQEVTMRCQPILGHNTVFWYRQTMMQGLELLAYFRNRAPLDDSGMPKDRFSAEMPDATLATLKIQPSEPRDSAVYFCASGPGTVYEQYFGPGTRLTVT.

This sequence joins TRBV7-9 and TRBJ2-1; possible D gene TRBD2, 6 bases. The V gene lost 0 bases and the J gene lost 5 bases, with 8 bases spanning the gap. CDR3 length: 14 residues. Germline V gene sequence: CDR1 SEHNR, CDR2 FQNEAQ (reference sequence). CDR3 in amino acids: CASSLAGGNNEQFF. The CDR3 bases are TGTGCCAGCAGCTTAGCGGGAGGTAACAATGAGCAGTTCTTC. Together with reference TRBV7-9 and TRBJ2-1, the CDR3 gives the full variable domain: DTGVSQNPRHKITKRGQNVTFRCDPISEHNRLYWYRQTLGQGPEFLTYFQNEAQLEKSRLLSDRFSAERPKGSFSTLEIQRTEQGDSAMYLCASSLAGGNNEQFFGPGTRLTVL.

The rearrangement links TRBV19 to TRBJ1-4; 8 bases match TRBD1. The CDR3 has 15 residues. Unmatched junction bases numbered 7, after V lost 5 bases and J lost 5 bases. Germline values: CDR1 LNHDA, CDR2 SQIVND (reference sequence). The CDR3 nucleotides read TGTGCCAGTAGTCCCTCAGGGGGCCTCAATGAAAAACTGTTTTTT. This sequence encodes CASSPSGGLNEKLFF.

The chain carries TRBV28 and TRBJ2-7; D is undetermined. CDR1 and CDR2 (germline): MDHEN, SYDVKM. V shed 7 bases and J shed 1 base, with 8 bases lying between them. This CDR3 is built from 12 residues. The CDR3 protein is CASTKSSYEQYF. The CDR3 DNA reads as TGTGCCAGCACTAAGTCTTCCTACGAGCAGTACTTC. The whole variable domain, filled in from reference TRBV28 and TRBJ2-7, reads DVKVTQSSRYLVKRTGEKVFLECVQDMDHENMFWYRQDPGLGLRLIYFSYDVKMKEKGDIPEGYSVSREKKERFSLILESASTNQTSMYLCASTKSSYEQYFGPGTRLTVT.

The chain has TRBV19 and TRBJ1-1; 8 nucleotides align to TRBD1. The V gene's germline CDR1 is LNHDA and CDR2 SQIVND (reference sequence). The CDR3 is 14 amino acids. V dropped 3 bases and J dropped 2; count of bases not matched to a gene: 2. CDR3 sequence reads: CASSITGGNTEAFF. CDR3 nucleotide sequence: TGTGCCAGTAGTATCACAGGGGGAAACACTGAAGCTTTCTTT.

The chain combines TRBV28 with TRBJ2-2, with D possibly matching TRBD2 (6 bases). Germline lookup yields CDR1 MDHEN and CDR2 SYDVKM. The CDR3 has 15 amino acids. Trimming pared 4 bases from V and 1 base from J, leaving 10 bases between. DNA of the CDR3: TGTGCCAGCAGTTCCGGGGGAAAGAACACCGGGGAGCTGTTTTTT. Protein product: CASSSGGKNTGELFF.

The V call is TRBV5-1, the J call TRBJ1-4, with TRBD1 matching 9 bases. From germline, CDR1 is SGHRS and CDR2 YFSETQ. The CDR3 length is 15 residues. V was pared by 7 bases and J by 0 bases, with 4 bases of the junction left unmatched. The CDR3 here is CASRRQGATNEKLFF. In nucleotides, the CDR3 is TGCGCCAGCCGTAGACAGGGGGCAACTAATGAAAAACTGTTTTTT.

The chain links TRBV19 to TRBJ1-4, with D perhaps TRBD1 (5 bases). The ends were cut back, 1 base at V and 8 bases at J, with 8 bases in the middle. This CDR3 comprises 13 residues. Germline-derived CDR1 and CDR2 are LNHDA and SQIVND (reference sequence). The CDR3 spells CASSIGGWEKLFF. CDR3 DNA: TGTGCCAGTAGTATAGGGGGCTGGGAAAAACTGTTTTTT.

The J gene is TRBJ1-6, the V gene TRBV30, with D possibly TRBD1 on 6 matching bases. Germline values: CDR1 GTSNPN, CDR2 SVGIG (reference sequence). CDR3 length: 13 residues. Trimming removed 3 bases at V and 12 bases at J, with 15 bases between. CDR3 DNA: TGTGCCTGGAGGGATACAGGGCGGAGACCCCTCCACTTT. Its translation is CAWRDTGRRPLHF.

This clone turned up a few times. This chain uses TRBV29-1 with TRBJ1-1; a possible D gene is TRBD1 (5 bases). The germline gives CDR1 SQVTM, CDR2 ANQGSEA. Trimming shortened V by 1 base and J by 3 bases, and 9 bases separated the two germline ends. This CDR3 region has 13 residues. The CDR3 region has the DNA TGCAGCGTTGAAGTCGGGGGGTACACTGAAGCTTTCTTT. It translates to CSVEVGGYTEAFF. Full variable domain (missing parts from reference TRBV29-1 and TRBJ1-1): SAVISQKPSRDICQRGTSLTIQCQVDSQVTMMFWYRQQPGQSLTLIATANQGSEATYESGFVIDKFPISRPNLTFSTLTVSNMSPEDSSIYLCSVEVGGYTEAFFGQGTRLTVV.

By share, this clone counts as medium-sized. The V gene is TRBV2, the J gene TRBJ2-1, with 11 positions matching TRBD1. V lost 6 bases to trimming and J lost 6 bases; unmatched junction nucleotides: 7. Germline V gene data show CDR1 as SNHLY and CDR2 as FYNNEI. CDR3 length equals 15 residues. In DNA form, the CDR3 reads TGTGCCAGCAGCTTCGGACAGGGGGCTGGCAATGAGCAGTTCTTC. Amino acid sequence: CASSFGQGAGNEQFF.

This clone was seen more than once but under ten times. V and J are TRBV2 and TRBJ2-7; 8 bases match TRBD2. In germline, CDR1 is SNHLY, CDR2 FYNNEI. V shed 6 bases, J shed 0 bases, and the junction held 4 bases outside the gene matches. CDR3 length: 14 amino acids. The chain's CDR3 is CASRSGGGSYEQYF. CDR3 coding DNA: TGTGCCAGCAGATCGGGAGGGGGCTCCTACGAGCAGTACTTC.

This sequence joins TRBV7-2 and TRBJ2-1; D perhaps matches TRBD1 (6 bases). V lost 1 base and J 7 bases, leaving 17 bases between the germline ends. The CDR3 is 16 residues long. Germline values: CDR1 SGHTA, CDR2 FQGNSA. The CDR3 loop is CASSLESGEGGNEQFF. Here the CDR3 DNA reads TGTGCCAGCAGCTTAGAGTCAGGGGAAGGTGGTAATGAGCAGTTCTTC. The entire variable domain, with the rest obtained from reference TRBV7-2 and TRBJ2-1, is as follows: GAGVSQSPSNKVTEKGKDVELRCDPISGHTALYWYRQSLGQGLEFLIYFQGNSAPDKSGLPSDRFSAERTGGSVSTLTIQRTQQEDSAVYLCASSLESGEGGNEQFFGPGTRLTVL.

V gene TRBV7-9 combines with J gene TRBJ2-1; 11 bases align to TRBD1. V gave up 8 bases and J gave up 8 bases; unmatched junction bases: 5. CDR1 SEHNR and CDR2 FQNEAQ come from the germline V gene (reference sequence). This CDR3 region has 13 residues. The CDR3 DNA reads TGTGCCAGCGGAGGACAGGGGGCTTATGAGCAGTTCTTC. Protein sequence: CASGGQGAYEQFF.

The V call is TRBV7-8, the J call TRBJ2-5; D is unclear. Trimming cost V 5 bases and J 5 bases, with 9 bases left between them. CDR1 and CDR2 (germline): SGHVS, FQNEAQ. The length of the CDR3 is 12 residues. CDR3 in amino acids: CASSPTRETQYF. The DNA for the CDR3 is TGTGCCAGCAGCCCTACCCGGGAGACCCAGTACTTC.

This sequence joins TRBV7-8 and TRBJ1-5, with 7 positions matching TRBD1. Germline CDR1 reads SGHVS; CDR2 reads FQNEAQ. CDR3 length: 14 residues. V trimming: 5 bases; J trimming: 6 bases; junction bases outside the gene matches: 7. The CDR3 nucleotides read TGTGCCAGCAGCATCGACAGGGAAGGTCAGCCCCAGCATTTT. Its translation is CASSIDREGQPQHF.